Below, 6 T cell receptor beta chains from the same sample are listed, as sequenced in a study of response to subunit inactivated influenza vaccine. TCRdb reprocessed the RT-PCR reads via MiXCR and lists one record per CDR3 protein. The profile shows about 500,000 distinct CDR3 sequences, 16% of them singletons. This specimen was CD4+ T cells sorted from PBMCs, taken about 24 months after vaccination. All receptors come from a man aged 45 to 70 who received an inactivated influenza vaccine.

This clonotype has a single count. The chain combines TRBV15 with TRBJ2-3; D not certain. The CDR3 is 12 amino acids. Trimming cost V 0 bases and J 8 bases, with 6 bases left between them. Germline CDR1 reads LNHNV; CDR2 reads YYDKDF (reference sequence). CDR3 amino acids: CATSRDPGTQYF. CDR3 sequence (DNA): TGTGCCACCAGCAGAGATCCGGGTACGCAGTATTTT.

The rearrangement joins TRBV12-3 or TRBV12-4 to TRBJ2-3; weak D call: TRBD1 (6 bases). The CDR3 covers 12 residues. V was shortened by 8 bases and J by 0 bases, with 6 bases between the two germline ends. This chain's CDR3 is CASGTSTDTQYF. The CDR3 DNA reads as TGTGCCAGCGGGACAAGCACAGATACGCAGTATTTT.

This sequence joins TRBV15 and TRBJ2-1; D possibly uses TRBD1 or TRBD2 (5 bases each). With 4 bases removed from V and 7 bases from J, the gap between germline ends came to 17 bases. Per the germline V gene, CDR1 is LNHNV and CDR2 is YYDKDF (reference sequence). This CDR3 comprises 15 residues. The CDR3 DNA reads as TGTGCCACCAGCAAGAGGGGCGGCATGGGGAATGAGCAGTTCTTC. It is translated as CATSKRGGMGNEQFF.

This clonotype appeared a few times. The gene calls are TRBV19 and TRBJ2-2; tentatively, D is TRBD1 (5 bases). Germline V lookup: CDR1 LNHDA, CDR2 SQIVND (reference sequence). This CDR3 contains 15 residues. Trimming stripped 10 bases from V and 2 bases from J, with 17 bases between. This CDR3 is CATSVGQLNTGELFF. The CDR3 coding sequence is TGTGCCACATCAGTCGGACAATTAAACACCGGGGAGCTGTTTTTT. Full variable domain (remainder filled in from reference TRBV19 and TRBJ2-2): DGGITQSPKYLFRKEGQNVTLSCEQNLNHDAMYWYRQDPGQGLRLIYYSQIVNDFQKGDIAEGYSVSREKKESFPLTVTSAQKNPTAFYLCATSVGQLNTGELFFGEGSRLTVL.

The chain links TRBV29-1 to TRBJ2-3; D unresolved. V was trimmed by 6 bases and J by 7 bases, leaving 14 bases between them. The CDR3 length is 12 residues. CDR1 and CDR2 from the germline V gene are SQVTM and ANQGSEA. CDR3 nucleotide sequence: TGCAGCGTCGCCCCAACCTTCAATACGCAGTATTTT. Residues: CSVAPTFNTQYF.

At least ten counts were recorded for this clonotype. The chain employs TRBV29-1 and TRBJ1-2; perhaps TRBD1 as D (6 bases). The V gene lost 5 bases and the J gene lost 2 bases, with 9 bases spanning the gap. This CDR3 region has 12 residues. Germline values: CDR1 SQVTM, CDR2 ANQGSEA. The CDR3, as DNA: TGCAGCGTTAGTCAGGGGAACTATGGCTACACCTTC. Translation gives CSVSQGNYGYTF.